This T cell receptor beta chain was sequenced for a study of cytomegalovirus exposure and HLA in healthy donors. The PCR used 60 Vbeta and 13 Jbeta primers. The table came from immunoSEQ multiplex PCR; TCRdb's copy has only in-frame clones and leaves some out. The sample lists about 160,000 clones; about 79% were seen once. V was cut by 4 bases and J by 2 bases, with 24 bases left in between. The CDR3 spans 18 residues. CDR1 SGDLS and CDR2 YYNGEE come from the germline V gene. This TCR came from a woman aged 45-65 years in good health and CMV-seropositive. The chain is built from TRBV9 and TRBJ2-5; D possibly corresponds to TRBD2 (6 bases). What was sequenced was PBMCs. CDR3 protein: CASSLSTGTVASQETQYF. The CDR3 region has the DNA TGTGCCAGCAGCCTCTCCACCGGGACTGTCGCATCTCAAGAGACCCAGTACTTC. The variable domain in full, completed from reference TRBV9 and TRBJ2-5, reads DSGVTQTPKHLITATGQRVTLRCSPRSGDLSVYWYQQSLDQGLQFLIQYYNGEERAKGNILERFSAQQFPDLHSELNLSSLELGDSALYFCASSLSTGTVASQETQYFGPGTRLLVL.